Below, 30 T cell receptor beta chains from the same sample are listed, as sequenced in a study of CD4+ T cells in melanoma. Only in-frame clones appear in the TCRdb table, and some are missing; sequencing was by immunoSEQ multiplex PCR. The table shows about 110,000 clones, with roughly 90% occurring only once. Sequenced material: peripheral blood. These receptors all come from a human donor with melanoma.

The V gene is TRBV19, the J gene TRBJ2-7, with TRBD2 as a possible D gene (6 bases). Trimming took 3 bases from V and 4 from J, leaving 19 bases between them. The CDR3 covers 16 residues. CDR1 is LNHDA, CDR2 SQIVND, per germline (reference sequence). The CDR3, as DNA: TGTGCCAGTAGTATTTGGTCCCAGGGAGGTGTTTACGAGCAGTACTTC. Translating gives CASSIWSQGGVYEQYF.

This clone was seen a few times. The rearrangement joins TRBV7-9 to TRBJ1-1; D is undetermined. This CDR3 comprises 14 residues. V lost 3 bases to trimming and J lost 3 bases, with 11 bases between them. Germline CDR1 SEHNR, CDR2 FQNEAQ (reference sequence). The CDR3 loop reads CASSFARRDTEAFF. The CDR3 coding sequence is TGTGCCAGCAGCTTTGCGCGCAGAGACACTGAAGCTTTCTTT.

CDR3 residues: CASSLEGLTSTGYEQYF. CDR3 DNA sequence: TGCGCCAGCAGCTTGGAGGGACTCACCTCGACGGGCTACGAGCAGTACTTC. The chain has TRBV5-1 and TRBJ2-7; maybe TRBD2 (6 bases). CDR3 length equals 17 residues. The germline V and J ends were trimmed by 0 bases and 3 bases, with 19 bases remaining between them. Germline CDR1 reads SGHRS; CDR2 reads YFSETQ.

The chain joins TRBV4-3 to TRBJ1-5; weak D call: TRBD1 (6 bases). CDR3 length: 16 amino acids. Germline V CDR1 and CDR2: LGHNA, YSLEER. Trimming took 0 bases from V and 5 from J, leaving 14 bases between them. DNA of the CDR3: TGCGCCAGCAGCCAAGATACGAGCGAGGGGGATCAGCCCCAGCATTTT. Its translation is CASSQDTSEGDQPQHF.

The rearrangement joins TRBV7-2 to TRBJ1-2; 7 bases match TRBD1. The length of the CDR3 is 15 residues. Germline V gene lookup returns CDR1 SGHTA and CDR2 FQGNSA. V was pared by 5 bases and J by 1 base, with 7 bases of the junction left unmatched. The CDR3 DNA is TGTGCCAGCAGCCTCCGGACAGGATTTAACTATGGCTACACCTTC. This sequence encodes CASSLRTGFNYGYTF.

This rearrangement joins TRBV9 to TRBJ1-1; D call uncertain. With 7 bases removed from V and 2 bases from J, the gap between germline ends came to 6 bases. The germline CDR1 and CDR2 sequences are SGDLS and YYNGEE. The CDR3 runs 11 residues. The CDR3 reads CASGHNTEAFF. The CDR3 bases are TGTGCCAGCGGTCATAACACTGAAGCTTTCTTT. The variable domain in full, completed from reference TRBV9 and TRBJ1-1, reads DSGVTQTPKHLITATGQRVTLRCSPRSGDLSVYWYQQSLDQGLQFLIQYYNGEERAKGNILERFSAQQFPDLHSELNLSSLELGDSALYFCASGHNTEAFFGQGTRLTVV.

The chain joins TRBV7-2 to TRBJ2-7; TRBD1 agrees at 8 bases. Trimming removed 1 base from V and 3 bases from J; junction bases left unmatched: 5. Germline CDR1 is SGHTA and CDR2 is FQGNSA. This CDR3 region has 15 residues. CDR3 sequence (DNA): TGTGCCAGCAGCTTAGTCAGGGGGCGCGACTACGAGCAGTACTTC. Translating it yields CASSLVRGRDYEQYF.

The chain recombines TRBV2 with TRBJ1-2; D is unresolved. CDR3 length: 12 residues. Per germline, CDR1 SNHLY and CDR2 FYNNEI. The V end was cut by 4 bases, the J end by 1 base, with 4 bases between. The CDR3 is CASSADNYGYTF. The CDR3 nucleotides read TGTGCCAGCAGTGCAGATAACTATGGCTACACCTTC.

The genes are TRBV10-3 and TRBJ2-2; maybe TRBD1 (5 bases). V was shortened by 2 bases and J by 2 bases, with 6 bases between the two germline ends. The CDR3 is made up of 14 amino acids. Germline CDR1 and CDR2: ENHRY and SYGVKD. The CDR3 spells CAISEDRNTGELFF. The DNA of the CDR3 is TGTGCCATCAGTGAGGACAGAAACACCGGGGAGCTGTTTTTT.

The CDR3 protein is CASSLLSGGDTQYF. CDR3 coding DNA: TGTGCCAGCAGCTTACTATCCGGGGGGGATACGCAGTATTTT. This rearrangement joins TRBV7-2 to TRBJ2-3, with 7 bases lining up with TRBD2. After removal of 2 bases from V and 6 bases from J, the junction contained 5 bases not matched to a gene. The length of the CDR3 is 14 residues. The germline V gene encodes CDR1 SGHTA and CDR2 FQGNSA.

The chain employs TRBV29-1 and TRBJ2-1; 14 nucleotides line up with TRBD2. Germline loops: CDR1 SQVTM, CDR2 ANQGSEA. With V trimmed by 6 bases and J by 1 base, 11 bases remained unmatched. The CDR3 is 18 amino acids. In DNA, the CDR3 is TGCAGCGTCCTTGGGGGACTAGCGGGAGAAGGGTCCTACAATGAGCAGTTCTTC. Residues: CSVLGGLAGEGSYNEQFF.

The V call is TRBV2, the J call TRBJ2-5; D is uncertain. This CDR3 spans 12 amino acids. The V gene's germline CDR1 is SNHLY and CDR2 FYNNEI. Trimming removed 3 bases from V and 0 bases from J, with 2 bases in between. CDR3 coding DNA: TGTGCCAGCAGTGAGTACCAAGAGACCCAGTACTTC. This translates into CASSEYQETQYF.

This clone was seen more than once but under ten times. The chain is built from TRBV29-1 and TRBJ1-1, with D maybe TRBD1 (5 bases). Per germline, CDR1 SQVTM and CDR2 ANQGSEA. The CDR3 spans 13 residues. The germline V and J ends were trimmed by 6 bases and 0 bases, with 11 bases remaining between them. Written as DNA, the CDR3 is TGCAGCGTACGACAGCACCTGAACACTGAAGCTTTCTTT. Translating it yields CSVRQHLNTEAFF.

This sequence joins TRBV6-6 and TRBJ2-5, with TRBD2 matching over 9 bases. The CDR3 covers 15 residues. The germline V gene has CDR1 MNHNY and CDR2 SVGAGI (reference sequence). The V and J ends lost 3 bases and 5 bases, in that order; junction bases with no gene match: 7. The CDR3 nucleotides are TGTGCCAGCAGTTATGGGGTAGCGGGGGCGGAGACCCAGTACTTC. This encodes CASSYGVAGAETQYF.

The CDR3 loop is CASSVAGGGLEETQYF. CDR3 sequence (DNA): TGTGCCAGCAGCGTAGCAGGGGGCGGACTGGAAGAGACCCAGTACTTC. J is TRBJ2-5 and V is TRBV9; 8 nucleotides agree with TRBD1. Germline V gene sequence: CDR1 SGDLS, CDR2 YYNGEE. CDR3 length: 16 residues. V dropped 0 bases and J dropped 3; count of bases not matched to a gene: 7.

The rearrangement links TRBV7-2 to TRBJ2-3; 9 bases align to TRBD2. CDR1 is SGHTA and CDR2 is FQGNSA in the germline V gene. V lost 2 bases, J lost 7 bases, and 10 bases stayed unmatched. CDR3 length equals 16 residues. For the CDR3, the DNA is TGTGCCAGCAGCTTATATTTGGCGGGGGGGCTGCATACGCAGTATTTT. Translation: CASSLYLAGGLHTQYF.

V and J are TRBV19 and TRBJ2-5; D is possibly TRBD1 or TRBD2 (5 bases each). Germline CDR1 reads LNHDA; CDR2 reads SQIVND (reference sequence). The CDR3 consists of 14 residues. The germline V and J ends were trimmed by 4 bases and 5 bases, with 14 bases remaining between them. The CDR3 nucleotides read TGTGCCAGTAGTAGCCCCCACGAGGGGGAGACCCAGTACTTC. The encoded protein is CASSSPHEGETQYF.

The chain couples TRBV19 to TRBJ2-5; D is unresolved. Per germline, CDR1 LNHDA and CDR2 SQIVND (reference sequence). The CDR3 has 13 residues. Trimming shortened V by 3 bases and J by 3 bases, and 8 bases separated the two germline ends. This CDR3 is CASSIVTEETQYF. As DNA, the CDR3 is TGTGCCAGTAGTATTGTGACGGAAGAGACCCAGTACTTC.

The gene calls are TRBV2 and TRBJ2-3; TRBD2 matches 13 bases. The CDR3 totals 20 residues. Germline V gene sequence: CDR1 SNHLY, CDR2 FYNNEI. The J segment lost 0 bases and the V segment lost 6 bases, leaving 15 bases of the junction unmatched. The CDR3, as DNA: TGTGCCAGCAGGACCCGACTAGCGGGAGGAAGGGGGTCGAGCACAGATACGCAGTATTTT. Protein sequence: CASRTRLAGGRGSSTDTQYF.

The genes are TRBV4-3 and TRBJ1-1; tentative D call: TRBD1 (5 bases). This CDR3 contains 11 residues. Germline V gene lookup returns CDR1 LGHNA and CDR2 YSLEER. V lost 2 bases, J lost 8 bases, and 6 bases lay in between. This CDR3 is CASSQRGEAFF. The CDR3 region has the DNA TGCGCCAGCAGCCAAAGGGGAGAAGCTTTCTTT.

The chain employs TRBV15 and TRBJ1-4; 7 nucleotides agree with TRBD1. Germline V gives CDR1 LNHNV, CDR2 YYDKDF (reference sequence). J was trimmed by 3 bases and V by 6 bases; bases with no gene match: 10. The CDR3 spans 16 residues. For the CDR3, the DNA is TGTGCCACCAGAAAAAACCTCGGGACAGCTAATGAAAAACTGTTTTTT. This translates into CATRKNLGTANEKLFF.

CDR3 sequence: CASSFAEGTEAFF. The CDR3 DNA reads TGTGCCAGCAGCTTCGCGGAGGGCACTGAAGCTTTCTTT. This chain links TRBV7-2 with TRBJ1-1; no definite D call. Germline V gene data show CDR1 as SGHTA and CDR2 as FQGNSA. This CDR3 region has 13 residues. Trimming took off 3 bases at V and 4 bases at J, with 9 bases between the two ends.

CDR3 nucleotides: TGTGCCAGCAGTTACTCGATATGGAACACCATATATTTT. Amino acids: CASSYSIWNTIYF. The chain employs TRBV6-5 and TRBJ1-3, with no clear D. Germline V CDR1 and CDR2: MNHEY, SVGAGI. Trimming stripped 0 bases from V and 7 bases from J, with 7 bases between. The CDR3 has 13 residues.

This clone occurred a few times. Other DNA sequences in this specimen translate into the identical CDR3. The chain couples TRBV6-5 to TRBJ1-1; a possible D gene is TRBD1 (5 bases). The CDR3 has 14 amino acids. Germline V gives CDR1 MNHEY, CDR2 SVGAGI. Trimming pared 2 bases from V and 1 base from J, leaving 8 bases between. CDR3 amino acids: CASSYRRENTEAFF. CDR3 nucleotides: TGTGCCAGCAGTTACCGCAGGGAGAACACTGAAGCTTTCTTT.

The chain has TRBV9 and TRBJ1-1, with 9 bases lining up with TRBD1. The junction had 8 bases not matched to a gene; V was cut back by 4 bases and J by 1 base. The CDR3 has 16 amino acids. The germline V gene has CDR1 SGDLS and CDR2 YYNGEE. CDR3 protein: CASSSWTGASNTEAFF. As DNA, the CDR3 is TGTGCCAGCAGCTCGTGGACAGGGGCCTCGAACACTGAAGCTTTCTTT. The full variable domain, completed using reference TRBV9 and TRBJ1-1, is DSGVTQTPKHLITATGQRVTLRCSPRSGDLSVYWYQQSLDQGLQFLIQYYNGEERAKGNILERFSAQQFPDLHSELNLSSLELGDSALYFCASSSWTGASNTEAFFGQGTRLTVV.

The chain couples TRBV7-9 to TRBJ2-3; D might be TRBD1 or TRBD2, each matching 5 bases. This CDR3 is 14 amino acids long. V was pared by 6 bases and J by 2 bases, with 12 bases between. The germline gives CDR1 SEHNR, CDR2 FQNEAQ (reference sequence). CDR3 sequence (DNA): TGTGCCAGCAGGGGGGAGATGGACACAGATACGCAGTATTTT. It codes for CASRGEMDTDTQYF.

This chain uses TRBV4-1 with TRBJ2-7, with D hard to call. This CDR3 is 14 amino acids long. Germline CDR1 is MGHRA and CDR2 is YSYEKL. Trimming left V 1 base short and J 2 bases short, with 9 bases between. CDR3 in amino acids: CASSQGSGPYEQYF. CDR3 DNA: TGCGCCAGCAGCCAAGGCTCCGGGCCCTACGAGCAGTACTTC.

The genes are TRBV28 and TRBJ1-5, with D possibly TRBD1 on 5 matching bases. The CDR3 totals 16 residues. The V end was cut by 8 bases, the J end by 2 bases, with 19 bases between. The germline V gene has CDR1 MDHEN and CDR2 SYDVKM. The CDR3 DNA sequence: TGTGCCAGCTGGTCACTCCCAGGGTCTGGCAATCAGCCCCAGCATTTT. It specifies CASWSLPGSGNQPQHF.

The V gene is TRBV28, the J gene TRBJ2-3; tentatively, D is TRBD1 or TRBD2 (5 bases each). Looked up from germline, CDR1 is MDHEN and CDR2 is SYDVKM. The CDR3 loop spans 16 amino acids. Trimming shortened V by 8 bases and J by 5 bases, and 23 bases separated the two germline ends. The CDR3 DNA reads TGTGCCAGCTCTCAGAGGGGTCCCACTCGTGGAGATACGCAGTATTTT. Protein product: CASSQRGPTRGDTQYF.

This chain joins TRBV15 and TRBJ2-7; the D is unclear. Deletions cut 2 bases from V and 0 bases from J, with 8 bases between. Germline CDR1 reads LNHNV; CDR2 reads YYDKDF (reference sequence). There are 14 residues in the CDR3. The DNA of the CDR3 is TGTGCCACCAGCAGACCCGATGGCTCCTACGAGCAGTACTTC. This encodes CATSRPDGSYEQYF.